The 29 T cell receptor beta chains below were found in one sample sequenced in a study of Ad26.COV2.S vaccination and SARS-CoV-2 variants (dated by TCRdb to 2020 to 2022). The treatment or condition label on this specimen signifies: roughly 18 received Ad26.COV2.S at low or high dose, single or two shots; about 5 received placebo; per-sample allocation not given. For vaccine and placebo recipients, repertoires were sequenced using samples collected on day 63 after the first injection. Library preparation was by the immunoSEQ multiplex PCR assay. Drawn from immuneACCESS, this table holds only the in-frame rearrangements with V and J called that TCRdb kept. Clones are partly lost; checked studies trace under half to an unresolved V gene and leave the rest unexplained. A total of 510,000 or so clones appear in this sample, about 83% of them only once. The ten largest clones add up to 13% of the sample.

This sample comprised peripheral blood, obtained in a trial of Ad26.COV2.S vaccine versus placebo. The receptors were sampled from a person between 18 and 65 years old who received the Ad26.COV2.S COVID-19 vaccine or a placebo.

The gene calls are TRBV18 and TRBJ1-2; 7 positions agree with TRBD1. The junction had 3 bases not matched to a gene; V was cut back by 3 bases and J by 2 bases. The CDR3 is made up of 14 amino acids. Germline assignment: CDR1 KGHSH and CDR2 LQKENI. The CDR3 loop is CASSPIQGNYGYTF. Here the CDR3 DNA reads TGTGCCAGCTCACCCATACAGGGGAACTATGGCTACACCTTC.

The V and J genes are TRBV10-3 and TRBJ2-1, with D uncertain. CDR3 length: 12 amino acids. V dropped 3 bases and J dropped 7 bases, with 7 bases sitting between them. CDR1 is ENHRY, CDR2 SYGVKD, per germline. As DNA, the CDR3 is TGTGCCATCAGTGATAGGGAAAATGAGCAGTTCTTC. The encoded protein is CAISDRENEQFF.

CDR3 sequence: CASCYKPGNTIYF. In DNA, the CDR3 is TGTGCCAGCTGTTACAAACCGGGAAACACCATATATTTT. This chain uses TRBV19 with TRBJ1-3; D unresolved. Germline CDR1 LNHDA, CDR2 SQIVND (reference sequence). The CDR3 consists of 13 residues. Deletions cut 9 bases from V and 4 bases from J, with 13 bases between.

The chain employs TRBV5-5 and TRBJ1-6, with a possible D match to TRBD1 (5 bases). The CDR3 contains 17 residues. Trimming stripped 1 base from V and 0 bases from J, with 11 bases between. Germline V gene data show CDR1 as SGHKS and CDR2 as YYEKEE (reference sequence). The CDR3 here is CASSLTGPSSYNSPLHF. The CDR3 DNA follows: TGTGCCAGCAGCTTGACAGGACCTAGCTCCTATAATTCACCCCTCCACTTT.

This clone appeared a single time. The sample carries other DNA sequences with the same CDR3. The V gene is TRBV5-1, the J gene TRBJ2-5; D possibly uses TRBD1 or TRBD2 (5 bases each). V was shortened by 5 bases and J by 1 base, with 12 bases between the two germline ends. CDR1 and CDR2 from the germline V gene are SGHRS and YFSETQ. The CDR3 covers 14 residues. CDR3 DNA: TGCGCCAGCAGAAAGGGGACCGCCCAAGAGACCCAGTACTTC. This gives the protein CASRKGTAQETQYF.

V is TRBV5-1 and J is TRBJ2-1; 9 bases are a match to TRBD2. Per the germline V gene, CDR1 is SGHRS and CDR2 is YFSETQ. J was trimmed by 5 bases and V by 4 bases; bases with no gene match: 16. The CDR3 is 18 residues long. The DNA of the CDR3 is TGCGCCAGCAGCCCCCACCTCCCCGGAGCGGGAGGAAACAATGAGCAGTTCTTC. Translation gives CASSPHLPGAGGNNEQFF.

The chain couples TRBV2 to TRBJ1-1; D not resolved. This CDR3 comprises 13 residues. Germline lookup yields CDR1 SNHLY and CDR2 FYNNEI. V was pared by 3 bases and J by 6 bases, with 11 bases between. CDR3 in amino acids: CASSDGGRSEAFF. CDR3 in DNA: TGTGCCAGCAGTGATGGCGGGAGATCTGAAGCTTTCTTT.

The rearrangement links TRBV13 to TRBJ1-1; perhaps TRBD1 as D (5 bases). The CDR3 consists of 14 residues. V dropped 2 bases and J dropped 1 base, with 8 bases sitting between them. In germline, CDR1 is PRHDT, CDR2 FYEKMQ (reference sequence). CDR3 sequence (DNA): TGTGCCAGCAGCTTAAGGGGTCGGAACACTGAAGCTTTCTTT. Protein: CASSLRGRNTEAFF.

The rearrangement uses TRBV7-2 and TRBJ1-6, with TRBD1 as a possible D gene (5 bases). This CDR3 has 16 amino acids. V dropped 0 bases and J dropped 6 bases, with 12 bases sitting between them. The germline CDR1 and CDR2 sequences are SGHTA and FQGNSA. The CDR3 bases are TGTGCCAGCAGCTTAGCAAAGGGACGGGCTAATTCACCCCTCCACTTT. It yields the protein CASSLAKGRANSPLHF.

V gene TRBV3-1 (or the pseudogene TRBV3-2) combines with J gene TRBJ1-6, with D hard to call. Looked up from germline, CDR1 is LGHDT and CDR2 is YNNKEL (reference sequence). Trimming cost V 2 bases and J 11 bases, with 16 bases left between them. This CDR3 spans 15 amino acids. For the CDR3, the DNA is TGTGCCAGCAGCCAATCCCACTCCCGGCGGACACCCCTCCACTTT. Its protein product is CASSQSHSRRTPLHF.

The chain recombines TRBV9 with TRBJ2-7, with TRBD2 identical over 12 bases. Germline lookup yields CDR1 SGDLS and CDR2 YYNGEE. Trimming removed 0 bases from V and 6 bases from J; junction bases left unmatched: 10. The CDR3 has 17 residues. CDR3 amino acids: CASSVGGLAGSLGEQYF. In DNA, the CDR3 is TGTGCCAGCAGCGTAGGCGGACTAGCGGGATCTCTGGGCGAGCAGTACTTC.

V and J are TRBV7-3 and TRBJ2-5; D is perhaps TRBD1 (6 bases). The CDR3 length is 14 residues. Germline CDR1 and CDR2: SGHTA and FQGTGA. Between the trimmed V and J ends, which lost 1 base and 7 bases, there was a span of 13 bases. The CDR3 protein is CASSLMFGRGTQYF. In DNA, the CDR3 is TGTGCCAGCAGCTTAATGTTTGGCAGGGGGACCCAGTACTTC. The full variable domain, rest sourced from reference TRBV7-3 and TRBJ2-5, is GAGVSQTPSNKVTEKGKYVELRCDPISGHTALYWYRQSLGQGPEFLIYFQGTGAADDSGLPNDRFFAVRPEGSVSTLKIQRTERGDSAVYLCASSLMFGRGTQYFGPGTRLLVL.

This sequence joins TRBV4-2 and TRBJ1-4; no clear D. This CDR3 comprises 16 residues. CDR1 LGHNA and CDR2 YNFKEQ come from the germline V gene. V was trimmed by 0 bases and J by 6 bases, leaving 14 bases between them. The CDR3 protein is CASSQEEARGDEKLFF. In DNA, the CDR3 is TGTGCCAGCAGCCAAGAAGAGGCCAGAGGAGATGAAAAACTGTTTTTT.

The chain uses TRBV19 and TRBJ2-3; TRBD2 matches 7 bases. The junction had 6 bases not matched to a gene; V was cut back by 0 bases and J by 6 bases. Germline CDR1 LNHDA, CDR2 SQIVND (reference sequence). The CDR3 length is 15 residues. The CDR3, as DNA: TGTGCCAGTAGTATAGAGGCGGGAGTCAGGGATACGCAGTATTTT. It translates to CASSIEAGVRDTQYF. Variable domain in full (rest from reference TRBV19 and TRBJ2-3): DGGITQSPKYLFRKEGQNVTLSCEQNLNHDAMYWYRQDPGQGLRLIYYSQIVNDFQKGDIAEGYSVSREKKESFPLTVTSAQKNPTAFYLCASSIEAGVRDTQYFGPGTRLTVL.

The chain recombines TRBV29-1 with TRBJ2-7; D is unresolved. The CDR3 covers 13 residues. Germline V gene sequence: CDR1 SQVTM, CDR2 ANQGSEA. The V end lost 4 bases, the J end lost 7 bases, and 17 bases lay between the germline ends. This CDR3 reads CSVVRMNYGEQYF. CDR3 bases: TGCAGCGTTGTTCGGATGAACTATGGAGAGCAGTACTTC.

V is TRBV19 and J is TRBJ2-1, with D hard to call. The V gene lost 8 bases and the J gene lost 14 bases, with 19 bases spanning the gap. The CDR3 length is 12 residues. Looked up from germline, CDR1 is LNHDA and CDR2 is SQIVND (reference sequence). The CDR3 reads CASALEERIKFF. The CDR3 coding sequence is TGTGCCAGTGCCCTAGAGGAGAGGATTAAGTTCTTC.

This sequence joins TRBV15 and TRBJ1-2, with 7 bases lining up with TRBD1. This CDR3 is built from 15 residues. CDR1 is LNHNV, CDR2 YYDKDF, per germline (reference sequence). Germline trimming cut 5 bases from V and 8 bases from J; bases unmatched to any gene: 14. CDR3 residues: CATSQNIGQARGYTF. DNA for the CDR3: TGTGCCACCAGCCAGAATATCGGACAGGCCAGGGGCTACACCTTC.

This clone has more than one count but fewer than ten. The chain uses TRBV28 and TRBJ2-2, with 9 nucleotides matching TRBD1. The CDR3 is 13 residues long. V shed 8 bases, J shed 4 bases, and the junction held 2 bases outside the gene matches. CDR1 is MDHEN, CDR2 SYDVKM, per germline. In DNA form, the CDR3 reads TGTGCCAGCCAGGGACAGGGCACCGGGGAGCTGTTTTTT. This sequence encodes CASQGQGTGELFF.

The V and J genes are TRBV5-1 and TRBJ1-6; D is possibly TRBD1 (5 bases). Germline V CDR1 and CDR2: SGHRS, YFSETQ. The CDR3 sequence is 14 residues long. The V and J ends lost 2 bases and 9 bases respectively, with 12 bases between them. The DNA for the CDR3 is TGCGCCAGCAGCTTCGGGGGTTTGGGTTCACCCCTCCACTTT. It yields the protein CASSFGGLGSPLHF.

The rearrangement uses TRBV5-1 and TRBJ2-3; 10 bases are a match to TRBD1. After removal of 0 bases from V and 2 bases from J, the junction contained 3 bases not matched to a gene. Germline V gives CDR1 SGHRS, CDR2 YFSETQ. The CDR3 extends over 16 amino acids. CDR3 in DNA: TGCGCCAGCAGCTTGGTGGGACAGGGGTTCACAGATACGCAGTATTTT. It encodes CASSLVGQGFTDTQYF. Complete variable domain (other parts from reference TRBV5-1 and TRBJ2-3): KAGVTQTPRYLIKTRGQQVTLSCSPISGHRSVSWYQQTPGQGLQFLFEYFSETQRNKGNFPGRFSGRQFSNSRSEMNVSTLELGDSALYLCASSLVGQGFTDTQYFGPGTRLTVL.

The V and J genes are TRBV27 and TRBJ1-1; unclear D gene. Trimming cost V 2 bases and J 1 base, with 14 bases left between them. Germline values: CDR1 MNHEY, CDR2 SMNVEV (reference sequence). This CDR3 is built from 16 residues. The CDR3, as DNA: TGTGCCAGCAGTTTACGGGCGGGTACGGGGAACACTGAAGCTTTCTTT. As protein: CASSLRAGTGNTEAFF.

The chain couples TRBV14 to TRBJ1-1; D remains unclear. CDR3 size: 16 residues. Trimming left V 4 bases short and J 1 base short, with 16 bases between. Germline CDR1 is SGHDN and CDR2 is FVKESK. CDR3 amino acids: CASSPFMRAQNTEAFF. The CDR3 DNA reads TGTGCCAGCAGCCCTTTTATGCGGGCACAGAACACTGAAGCTTTCTTT.

The rearrangement uses TRBV29-1 and TRBJ2-4; D gene uncertain. This CDR3 spans 15 amino acids. V lost 6 bases, J lost 8 bases, and 23 bases lay in between. CDR1 is SQVTM, CDR2 ANQGSEA, per germline. CDR3 DNA sequence: TGCAGCGTCGTGAGGTCGGCAGCCATCACGGACATTCAGTACTTC. Protein product: CSVVRSAAITDIQYF. Based on the CDR3 plus reference TRBV29-1 and TRBJ2-4, the full variable domain is SAVISQKPSRDICQRGTSLTIQCQVDSQVTMMFWYRQQPGQSLTLIATANQGSEATYESGFVIDKFPISRPNLTFSTLTVSNMSPEDSSIYLCSVVRSAAITDIQYFGAGTRLSVL.

J is TRBJ2-1 and V is TRBV2, with TRBD2 as a possible D gene (5 bases). Germline CDR1 SNHLY, CDR2 FYNNEI. V was trimmed by 6 bases and J by 1 base, leaving 13 bases between them. This CDR3 contains 15 residues. The CDR3, as DNA: TGTGCCAGCAGGGCACTAGTCAGTTCCTACAATGAGCAGTTCTTC. Its translation: CASRALVSSYNEQFF.

This chain connects TRBV29-1 to TRBJ1-4, with D hard to call. There are 13 residues in the CDR3. Germline assignment: CDR1 SQVTM and CDR2 ANQGSEA. V lost 7 bases to trimming and J lost 4 bases, with 13 bases between them. The CDR3 region is CSASRGLNEKLFF. As DNA, the CDR3 is TGCAGCGCCAGTAGAGGCCTTAATGAAAAACTGTTTTTT.

This clone appeared once. The CDR3 loop reads CASSLPPGGGGYTF. The CDR3 DNA sequence: TGTGCCAGCAGCTTGCCCCCCGGGGGCGGTGGCTACACCTTC. The rearrangement joins TRBV5-4 to TRBJ1-2, with D perhaps matching TRBD1 (6 bases). The CDR3 runs to 14 residues. V was trimmed by 1 base and J by 7 bases, leaving 14 bases between them. Per germline, CDR1 SGHNT and CDR2 YYREEE (reference sequence).

V and J are TRBV5-4 and TRBJ1-2; 7 bases fit TRBD1. V gave up 1 base and J gave up 5 bases; unmatched junction bases: 2. Germline CDR1 SGHNT, CDR2 YYREEE (reference sequence). CDR3 length: 13 residues. DNA for the CDR3: TGTGCCAGCAGCTTGCAGGGGGGTTATGGCTACACCTTC. It is translated as CASSLQGGYGYTF.

A few counts support this clone. The chain employs TRBV19 and TRBJ2-5; D assignment may be TRBD1 or TRBD2 (5 bases each). CDR1 is LNHDA, CDR2 SQIVND, per germline (reference sequence). The V gene lost 2 bases and the J gene lost 2 bases, with 9 bases spanning the gap. This CDR3 region has 14 residues. The CDR3, as DNA: TGTGCCAGTAGTATAACGGGACGGCAAGAGACCCAGTACTTC. It translates to CASSITGRQETQYF. The full variable domain, completed using reference TRBV19 and TRBJ2-5, is DGGITQSPKYLFRKEGQNVTLSCEQNLNHDAMYWYRQDPGQGLRLIYYSQIVNDFQKGDIAEGYSVSREKKESFPLTVTSAQKNPTAFYLCASSITGRQETQYFGPGTRLLVL.

V usage is TRBV28 and J usage is TRBJ1-2; 7 bases match TRBD1. With 6 bases clipped from V and 7 bases from J, the junction kept 14 bases outside the gene matches. The V gene's germline CDR1 is MDHEN and CDR2 SYDVKM. The CDR3 is 15 residues long. The CDR3 reads CASSPPGQAAVGYTF. Here the CDR3 DNA reads TGTGCCAGCAGCCCCCCCGGACAGGCCGCGGTTGGCTACACCTTC.